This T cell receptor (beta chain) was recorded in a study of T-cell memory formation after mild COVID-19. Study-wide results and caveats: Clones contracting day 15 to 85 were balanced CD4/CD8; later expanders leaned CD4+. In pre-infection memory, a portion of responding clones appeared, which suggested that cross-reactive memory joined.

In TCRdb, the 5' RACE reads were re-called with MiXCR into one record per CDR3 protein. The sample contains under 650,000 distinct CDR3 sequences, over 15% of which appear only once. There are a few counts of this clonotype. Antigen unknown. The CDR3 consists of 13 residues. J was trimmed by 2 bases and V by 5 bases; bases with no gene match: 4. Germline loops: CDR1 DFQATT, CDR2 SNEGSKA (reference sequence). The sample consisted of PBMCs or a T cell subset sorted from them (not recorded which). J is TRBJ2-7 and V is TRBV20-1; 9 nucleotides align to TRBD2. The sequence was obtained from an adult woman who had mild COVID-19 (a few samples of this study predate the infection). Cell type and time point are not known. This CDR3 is CSAAGTSTYEQYF. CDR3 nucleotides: TGCAGTGCTGCCGGGACTAGCACCTACGAGCAGTACTTC.